The TCR beta chain under discussion was sequenced for a study of T cells after yellow fever vaccination. Study background: SMART-Seq v4 Ultra Low Input prepared libraries from low-cell fractions. Points from the study as a whole: A weaker secondary response peaked on day 5, the primary on day 15. Across the CD4 and CD8 compartments, a small share of clonotypes was present in both.

Trimming at V came to 7 bases and at J to 4 bases, leaving 4 bases not matched to a gene. Germline CDR1 reads SGHTA; CDR2 reads FQGNSA. The CDR3 is 13 residues long. A few counts support this clonotype. Its antigen is currently unknown. In making TCR cDNA, 5'RACE template switching added a universal primer site and UMIs to it. Via MiXCR, TCRdb re-called the 5' RACE reads, giving one row per CDR3 protein. Here the sample spans approximately 510,000 distinct CDR3 sequences, around a fifth being singletons. The sequencing here drew on PBMCs, taken 20 to 25 days after the first yellow fever vaccination. The chain joins TRBV7-2 to TRBJ2-5; 9 nucleotides agree with TRBD2. The origin of this receptor is a man between 18 and 35 years old who received the YFV17D yellow fever vaccine. In DNA, the CDR3 is TGTGCCAGCAAGGTAGCGGGGGCAGAGACCCAGTACTTC. As protein: CASKVAGAETQYF.